The clone carrying this T cell receptor beta chain was counted between two and nine times. What it recognizes is unknown. Each HIV participant was treated in the United States. From germline, CDR1 is SGHVS and CDR2 FQNEAQ. CDR3 length: 15 residues. The germline V and J ends were trimmed by 4 bases and 9 bases, with 16 bases remaining between them. The assay used was immunoSEQ (version v3.0), run at survey level. For each individual sample, sequencing targeted roughly 40,000-55,000 T-cell genomes. Clones were sequenced by immunoSEQ multiplex PCR, and TCRdb holds only the in-frame ones, with some missing. The data hold tens of thousands of clones, with about 95% observed a single time. This entry is derived from a study of long-term antiretroviral therapy in people with HIV. Notes on the study in general: Diversity measured after ART increased yet remained under transplant donor controls. Clones with expansion before ART led the repertoire at all time points.

The source material was unsorted PBMCs, sampled 3.7 years after starting antiretroviral therapy. This chain links TRBV7-8 with TRBJ1-6; no reliable D call. The clonotype comes from a woman in her forties or fifties with HIV. The CDR3 loop is CASSSTRAEGSPLHF. CDR3 bases: TGTGCCAGCAGCTCAACCCGGGCCGAAGGTTCACCCCTCCACTTT.